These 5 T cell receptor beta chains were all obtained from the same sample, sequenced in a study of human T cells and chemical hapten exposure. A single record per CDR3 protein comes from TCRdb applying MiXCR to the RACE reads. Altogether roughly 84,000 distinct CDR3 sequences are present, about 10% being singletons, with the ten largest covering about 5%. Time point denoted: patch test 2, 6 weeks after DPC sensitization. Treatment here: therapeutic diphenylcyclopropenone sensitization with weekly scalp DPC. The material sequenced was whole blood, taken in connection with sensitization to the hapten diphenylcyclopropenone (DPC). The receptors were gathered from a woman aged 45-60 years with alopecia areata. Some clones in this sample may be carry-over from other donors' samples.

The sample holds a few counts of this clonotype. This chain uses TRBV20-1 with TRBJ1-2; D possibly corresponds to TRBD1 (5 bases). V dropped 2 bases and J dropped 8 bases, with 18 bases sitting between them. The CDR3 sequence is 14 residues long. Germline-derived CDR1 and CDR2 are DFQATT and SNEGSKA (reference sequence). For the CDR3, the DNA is TGCAGTGCTAGAAGCAGGGCGGGGTCGGGCGGCTACACCTTC. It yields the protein CSARSRAGSGGYTF.

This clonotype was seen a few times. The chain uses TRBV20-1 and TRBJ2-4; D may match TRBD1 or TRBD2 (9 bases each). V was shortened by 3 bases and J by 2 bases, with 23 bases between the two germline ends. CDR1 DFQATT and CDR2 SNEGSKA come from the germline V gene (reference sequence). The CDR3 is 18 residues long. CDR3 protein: CSASAGTGRGGPKNIQYF. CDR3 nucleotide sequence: TGCAGTGCTAGCGCCGGGACAGGGCGGGGGGGTCCCAAAAACATTCAGTACTTC.

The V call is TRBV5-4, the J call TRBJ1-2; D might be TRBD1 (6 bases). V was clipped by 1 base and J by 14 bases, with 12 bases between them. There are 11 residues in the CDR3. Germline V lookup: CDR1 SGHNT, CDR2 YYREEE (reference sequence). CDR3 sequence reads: CASSLRQVQTF. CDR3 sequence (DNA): TGTGCCAGCAGCTTGAGACAGGTTCAAACCTTC.

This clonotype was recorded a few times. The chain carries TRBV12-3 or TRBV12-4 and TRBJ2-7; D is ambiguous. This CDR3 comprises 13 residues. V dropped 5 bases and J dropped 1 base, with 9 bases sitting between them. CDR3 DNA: TGTGCCAGCAGTACCCATGATTCCTACGAGCAGTACTTC. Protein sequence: CASSTHDSYEQYF.

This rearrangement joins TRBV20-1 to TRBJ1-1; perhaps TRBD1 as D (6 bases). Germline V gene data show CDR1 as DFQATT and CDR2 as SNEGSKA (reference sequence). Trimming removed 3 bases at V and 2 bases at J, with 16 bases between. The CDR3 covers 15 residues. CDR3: CSASDRPTGNTEAFF. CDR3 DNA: TGCAGTGCTAGTGACCGCCCGACAGGAAACACTGAAGCTTTCTTT.